Listed below are T cell receptor beta chains from one sample, sequenced in a study of PD-1 blockade in classical Hodgkin lymphoma. The assay was immunoSEQ multiplex PCR, and TCRdb's table has in-frame clones only and misses some. The sample consists of tens of thousands of clones, over 55% of them appearing once. The sample in question was peripheral blood mononuclear cells (PBMCs), obtained before the second cycle of nivolumab. The receptors shown here come from a human donor with classical Hodgkin lymphoma. CDR3s include the opening cysteine and the closing phenylalanine or tryptophan. Fields, in order: clone size, D gene, J gene, V gene, CDR3 protein, CDR3 DNA. A D gene is named only where the DNA matches it firmly. Where a row states a size, it is once, few, many or the class of an expanded clone; other rows omit it.

NA TRBD1 TRBJ1-1 TRBV29-1 CSVETGAGTEAFF TGCAGCGTTGAAACAGGGGCTGGCACTGAAGCTTTCTTT
NA NA TRBJ1-1 TRBV15 CATSRAVSEAFF TGTGCCACCAGCAGGGCGGTTTCTGAAGCTTTCTTT
few NA TRBJ2-4 TRBV5-6 CASSLDRENIQYF TGTGCCAGCAGCTTGGACAGGGAGAACATTCAGTACTTC
few TRBD1 TRBJ2-7 TRBV7-9 CASSSGGATYEQYF TGTGCCAGCAGCTCAGGGGGCGCGACCTACGAGCAGTACTTC
NA NA TRBJ2-1 TRBV11-2 CASSLGSGGWVEQFF TGTGCCAGCAGCTTAGGATCGGGGGGCTGGGTCGAGCAGTTCTTC
once NA TRBJ1-2 TRBV29-1 CSVDFGGLGYTF TGCAGCGTTGATTTTGGGGGGCTGGGCTACACCTTC
few NA TRBJ1-5 TRBV2 CASSGPGGVVHF TGTGCCAGCAGTGGACCTGGGGGGGTAGTGCATTTT
NA TRBD1 TRBJ2-1 TRBV10-3 CAISEGPGQGYNEQFF TGTGCCATCAGTGAGGGGCCTGGACAGGGCTACAATGAGCAGTTCTTC
NA NA TRBJ1-1 TRBV30 CAWSVPVHTEAFF TGTGCCTGGAGTGTACCTGTTCACACTGAAGCTTTCTTT
NA NA TRBJ2-2 TRBV7-2 CASSLTAKGTGELFF TGTGCCAGCAGCCTAACAGCAAAAGGCACCGGGGAGCTGTTTTTT
few NA TRBJ2-5 TRBV19 CASSIGWMRDYQETQYF TGTGCCAGTAGTATAGGCTGGATGAGGGATTACCAAGAGACCCAGTACTTC
few NA TRBJ1-2 TRBV6-1 CASSGRVDYGYTF TGTGCCAGCAGTGGTCGAGTGGACTATGGCTACACCTTC
large NA TRBJ1-1 TRBV5-6 CASSLRGTEAFF TGTGCCAGCAGCTTAAGGGGCACTGAAGCTTTCTTT
few TRBD1 TRBJ1-5 TRBV6-1 CASSEAGGDQPQHF TGTGCCAGCAGTGAAGCAGGGGGCGATCAGCCCCAGCATTTT
medium-sized NA TRBJ2-7 TRBV19 CASSTASGATYEQYF TGTGCCAGTAGTACCGCGTCAGGGGCTACCTACGAGCAGTACTTC
NA NA TRBJ1-2 TRBV10-3 CAISESGGAGGYTF TGTGCCATCAGTGAGAGTGGGGGGGCGGGTGGCTACACCTTC
NA NA TRBJ2-1 TRBV7-3 CASSFQGWREQFF TGTGCCAGCAGCTTCCAAGGGTGGCGTGAGCAGTTCTTC
NA NA TRBJ1-6 TRBV7-6 CASSWQPDELSPLHF TGTGCCAGCAGCTGGCAGCCCGATGAACTTTCACCCCTCCACTTT
NA NA TRBJ2-7 TRBV6-5 CASSTPDTLYEQYF TGTGCCAGCAGTACCCCGGACACTCTATACGAGCAGTACTTC
few TRBD1 TRBJ1-1 TRBV5-4 CASSRGQLNTEAFF TGTGCCAGCAGCCGGGGACAGCTTAACACTGAAGCTTTCTTT
few NA TRBJ2-2 TRBV11-3 CASSFHRESTGELFF TGTGCCAGCAGCTTTCACAGGGAAAGTACCGGGGAGCTGTTTTTT
NA NA TRBJ1-1 TRBV5-6 CASSMDRANTEAFF TGTGCCAGCAGCATGGACAGAGCCAACACTGAAGCTTTCTTT